This is a list of T cell receptor beta chains from one sample in a study of regulatory T cells in long-lasting Graves disease. TCRdb reanalysed the multiplex PCR reads using MiXCR and keeps one entry per CDR3 protein. This table has hundreds of thousands of distinct CDR3 sequences, less than 15% appearing once. The sample was also linked to a second study, of T cells in Graves' hyperthyroidism and ophthalmopathy.

Sequences were derived from peripheral blood mononuclear cells (PBMCs), sampled at new diagnosis, from a patient treated with antithyroid drugs. The receptors derive from a man aged 25 to 40 with Graves disease. Both conserved end residues are part of each CDR3. A D gene is named only where the DNA matches it firmly. Not all rows give a size; the values are once, few, many and, for expanded clones, a class.

d_call j_call v_call clone_size cdr3_nt cdr3_aa
TRBD2 TRBJ2-3 TRBV19 . TGTGCCAGTAGTATAAGTAGAGCGGGAGTGAATACGCAGTATTTT CASSISRAGVNTQYF
TRBD2 TRBJ2-1 TRBV7-8 many TGTGCCAGCAGCTTAGGGTCTGGACTAGCGGGAGATGAGCAGTTCTTC CASSLGSGLAGDEQFF
. TRBJ1-4 TRBV29-1 once TGCAGTTCTGGGGGTCCCAGTGAAAAACTGTTTTTT CSSGGPSEKLFF
. TRBJ2-5 TRBV20-1 many TGCAGTCGGCCGTCGGGGGACGGGGAGACCCAGTACTTC CSRPSGDGETQYF
. TRBJ2-7 TRBV29-1 . TGCAGCGTCGCGTGGGGGGAGATTTACGAGCAGTACTTC CSVAWGEIYEQYF
. TRBJ1-1 TRBV13 many TGTGCCAGCAGCCAACTCGGACAGCCGAACACTGAAGCTTTCTTT CASSQLGQPNTEAFF
. TRBJ2-1 TRBV15 . TGTGCCACCAGCAGAGATTACCGGGGTGAGCAGTTCTTC CATSRDYRGEQFF
. TRBJ2-5 TRBV7-6 . TGTGCCAGCAGCCCATGGGGCGGACAAGAGACCCAGTACTTC CASSPWGGQETQYF
. TRBJ2-1 TRBV30 few TGTGCCTGGAGTTCTCGACTAGTCACCCTTCGCACCTACAATGAGCAGTTCTTC CAWSSRLVTLRTYNEQFF
TRBD2 TRBJ2-5 TRBV7-9 many TGTGCCAGCACCCGAGATCCGTACGGCGGGAGAGGTCGGAAAGAGACCCAGTACTTC CASTRDPYGGRGRKETQYF